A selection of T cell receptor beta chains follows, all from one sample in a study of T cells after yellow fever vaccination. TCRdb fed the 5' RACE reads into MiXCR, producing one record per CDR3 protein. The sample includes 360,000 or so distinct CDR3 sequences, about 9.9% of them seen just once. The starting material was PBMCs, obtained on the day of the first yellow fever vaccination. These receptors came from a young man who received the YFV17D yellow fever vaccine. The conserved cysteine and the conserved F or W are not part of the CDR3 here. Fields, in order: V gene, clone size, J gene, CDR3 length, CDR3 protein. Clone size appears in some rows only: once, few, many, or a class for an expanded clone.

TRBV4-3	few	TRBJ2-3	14	ASSQGGWGQEDTQY
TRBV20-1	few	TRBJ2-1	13	SAATGTSNLGEQF
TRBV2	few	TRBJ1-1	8	ASSDLWAF
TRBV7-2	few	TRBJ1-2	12	ASSLQGGGYGYT
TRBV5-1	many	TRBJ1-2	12	ASSPAGLNYGYT
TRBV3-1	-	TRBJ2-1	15	ASSQEGPTSGGGEQF
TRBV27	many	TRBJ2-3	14	ASKTGWRGGPDTQY
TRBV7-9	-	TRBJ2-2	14	ASSARGGTRTGELF
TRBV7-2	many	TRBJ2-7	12	ASRPAHSSYEQY
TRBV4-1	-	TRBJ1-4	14	ASSQAKRGANEKLF
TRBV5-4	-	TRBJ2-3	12	ASSSQGAQDTQY
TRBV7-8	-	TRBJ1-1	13	ASSLVAGGRTEAF
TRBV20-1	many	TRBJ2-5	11	SAPRSPRETQY
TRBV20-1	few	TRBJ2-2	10	RGTANTGELF
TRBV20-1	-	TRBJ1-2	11	STGGQAGYGYT
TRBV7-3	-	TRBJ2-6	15	ASSLGQVHSGANVLT
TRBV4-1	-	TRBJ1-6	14	ASSQGGGLGNSPLH
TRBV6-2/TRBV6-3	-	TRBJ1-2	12	ASSYVVGSRGYT
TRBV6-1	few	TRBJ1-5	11	ASSASSNQPQH
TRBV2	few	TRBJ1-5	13	ASSTDRPHNQPQH
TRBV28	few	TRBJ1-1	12	ASSLFKDAQGAF
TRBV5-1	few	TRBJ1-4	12	ASSLAGDGEKLF
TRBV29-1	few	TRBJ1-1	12	SVEPGAANTEAF
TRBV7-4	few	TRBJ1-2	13	ASSLIPGATAGYT
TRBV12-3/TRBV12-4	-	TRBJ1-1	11	ASSPDRSPEAF
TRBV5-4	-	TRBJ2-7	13	ASRQGRSGSYEQY
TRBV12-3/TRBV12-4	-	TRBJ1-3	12	ASNRGTAGNTIY
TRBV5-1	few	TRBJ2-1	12	ASSWSGGYNEQF
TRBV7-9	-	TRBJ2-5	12	ASRAGQDRETQY
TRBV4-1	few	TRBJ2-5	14	ASSQPSGRGGETQY
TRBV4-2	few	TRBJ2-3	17	ASSHPRRRGVTSTDTQY
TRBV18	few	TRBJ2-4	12	ASSPPGRHNIQY
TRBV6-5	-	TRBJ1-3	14	ASSSWRLSSGNTIY
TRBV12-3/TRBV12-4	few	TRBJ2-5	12	ASGPQGSSETQY
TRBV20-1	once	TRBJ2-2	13	SARDSSRYTGELF
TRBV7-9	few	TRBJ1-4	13	ASRLDGFSNEKLF
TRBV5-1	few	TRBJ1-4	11	ASSRGAGEKLF
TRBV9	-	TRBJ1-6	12	ASSVAGARSPLH
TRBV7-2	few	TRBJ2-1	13	ASSSYRLAPNEQF
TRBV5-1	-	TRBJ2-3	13	ASSLMLVVGDTQY
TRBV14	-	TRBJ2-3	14	ASSHEAYRSTDTQY
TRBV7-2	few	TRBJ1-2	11	ASTRDLFYGYT
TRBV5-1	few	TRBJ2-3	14	ASSFGGPKGTDTQY
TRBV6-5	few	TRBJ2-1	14	ASSYSMVVSYNEQF
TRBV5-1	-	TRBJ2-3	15	ASSLVVGGGSTDTQY
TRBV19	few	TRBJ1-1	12	ASSIRLERTTLF
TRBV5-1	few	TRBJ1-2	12	ASSLAAGGEGYT
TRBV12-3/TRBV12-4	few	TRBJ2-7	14	ASSQGTKTESYEQY
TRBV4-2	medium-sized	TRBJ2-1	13	ASSQASGGANEQF
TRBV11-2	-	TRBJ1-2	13	ASSLLSRGSYGYT
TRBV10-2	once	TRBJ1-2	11	ASNSGPSYGYT
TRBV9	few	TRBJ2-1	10	ASAGPYNEQF
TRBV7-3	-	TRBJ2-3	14	ASSLTPAGGTDTQY
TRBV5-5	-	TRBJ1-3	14	ASSLARDNIGNTIY